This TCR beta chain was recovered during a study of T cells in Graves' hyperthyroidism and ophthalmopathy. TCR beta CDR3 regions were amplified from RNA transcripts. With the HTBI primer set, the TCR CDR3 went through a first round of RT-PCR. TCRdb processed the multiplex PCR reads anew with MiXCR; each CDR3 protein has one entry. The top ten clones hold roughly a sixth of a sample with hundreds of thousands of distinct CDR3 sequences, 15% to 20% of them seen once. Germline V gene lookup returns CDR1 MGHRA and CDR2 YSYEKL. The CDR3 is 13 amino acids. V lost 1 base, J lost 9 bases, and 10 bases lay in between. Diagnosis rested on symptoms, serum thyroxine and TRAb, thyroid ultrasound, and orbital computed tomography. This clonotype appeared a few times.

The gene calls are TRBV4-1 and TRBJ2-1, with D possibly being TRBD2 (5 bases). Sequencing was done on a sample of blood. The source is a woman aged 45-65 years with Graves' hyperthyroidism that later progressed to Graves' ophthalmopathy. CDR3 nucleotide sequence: TGCGCCAGCAGCCAAGTGGGCGGGTCTGAGCAGTTCTTC. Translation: CASSQVGGSEQFF.